The 27 T cell receptor beta chains listed next were all sequenced from one sample in a study of cytotoxic CD8 clonotypes in ibrutinib-treated CLL. TCRdb keeps only in-frame clones here, not all; method: immunoSEQ multiplex PCR. The data show roughly 250,000 clones, 70% seen once. This specimen consisted of PBMCs, obtained after 24 months of ibrutinib treatment. Receptors were obtained from a human donor with chronic lymphocytic leukemia.

The V gene is TRBV19, the J gene TRBJ2-1, with TRBD2 identical over 10 bases. V shed 5 bases, J shed 4 bases, and the junction held 2 bases outside the gene matches. The CDR3 spans 14 residues. Looked up from germline, CDR1 is LNHDA and CDR2 is SQIVND (reference sequence). CDR3 amino acids: CASSLTSGYNEQFF. The CDR3, as DNA: TGTGCCAGTAGTTTGACTAGCGGGTACAATGAGCAGTTCTTC.

On this clone: A junction end diverges from the germline sequence, so it may reflect a read error. The chain joins TRBV11-2 to TRBJ1-4; D uncertain. CDR3 length: 13 amino acids. Germline loops: CDR1 SGHAT, CDR2 FQNNGV. CDR3 region: CASRLDRWEKLFF. CDR3 sequence (DNA): TGTGCCAGCAGATTAGATCGGTGGGAAAAACTGTTTTTT.

CDR3 loop: CASSLSLTGPNEKLFF. CDR3 nucleotide sequence: TGTGCCAGCAGCTTAAGTCTAACAGGTCCTAATGAAAAACTGTTTTTT. The rearrangement joins TRBV13 to TRBJ1-4, with a tentative D call TRBD1 (5 bases). The length of the CDR3 is 16 residues. Germline-derived CDR1 and CDR2 are PRHDT and FYEKMQ (reference sequence). V lost 2 bases, J lost 3 bases, and 13 bases lay in between.

The chain has TRBV9 and TRBJ1-4; D is unresolved. The CDR3 is 14 amino acids. Germline lookup yields CDR1 SGDLS and CDR2 YYNGEE. V dropped 2 bases and J dropped 0 bases, with 5 bases sitting between them. The CDR3 region is CASSVGSTNEKLFF. DNA for the CDR3: TGTGCCAGCAGCGTTGGATCAACTAATGAAAAACTGTTTTTT.

This clone was seen a few times. The chain recombines TRBV4-2 with TRBJ2-5; no definite D call. Trimming cost V 0 bases and J 1 base, with 3 bases left between them. Germline CDR1 and CDR2: LGHNA and YNFKEQ. The CDR3 spans 13 residues. This chain's CDR3 is CASSQDIQETQYF. In nucleotides, the CDR3 is TGTGCCAGCAGCCAAGATATCCAAGAGACCCAGTACTTC.

V is TRBV11-3 and J is TRBJ1-1; TRBD1 aligns across 8 bases. V dropped 6 bases and J dropped 2; count of bases not matched to a gene: 8. Germline V lookup: CDR1 SGHNT, CDR2 YENEEA. The CDR3 is 15 amino acids. The CDR3 here is CASSSDGQGNTEAFF. The CDR3 DNA reads TGTGCCAGCAGTTCGGACGGACAGGGTAACACTGAAGCTTTCTTT.

V gene TRBV6-5 combines with J gene TRBJ2-7, with D possibly being TRBD2 (5 bases). Germline CDR1 reads MNHEY; CDR2 reads SVGAGI. Trimming cost V 3 bases and J 7 bases, with 16 bases left between them. The CDR3 covers 14 residues. The CDR3 DNA follows: TGTGCCAGCAGTTATAGAGCGGAATCGGTTGAGCAGTACTTC. Residues: CASSYRAESVEQYF.

V usage is TRBV5-5 and J usage is TRBJ2-7; possible D gene TRBD2, 6 bases. Trimming removed 4 bases at V and 3 bases at J, with 14 bases between. Germline lookup yields CDR1 SGHKS and CDR2 YYEKEE (reference sequence). The length of the CDR3 is 14 residues. The CDR3 DNA follows: TGTGCCAGCAGCCCCGGGACTGACGTCTACGAGCAGTACTTC. Protein sequence: CASSPGTDVYEQYF.

This clone has more than one count but fewer than ten. This chain joins TRBV28 and TRBJ2-7, with D possibly matching TRBD1 (6 bases). CDR3 length equals 15 residues. Trimming cost V 6 bases and J 3 bases, with 18 bases left between them. The germline V gene encodes CDR1 MDHEN and CDR2 SYDVKM. The CDR3 DNA reads as TGTGCCAGCAGCTCGATGCAGGGGTCCGTCTACGAGCAGTACTTC. Its translation is CASSSMQGSVYEQYF.

J is TRBJ1-5 and V is TRBV19, with TRBD1 as a possible D gene (5 bases). Trimming removed 1 base from V and 2 bases from J, with 12 bases in between. The V gene's germline CDR1 is LNHDA and CDR2 SQIVND (reference sequence). CDR3 length: 16 residues. CDR3 sequence (DNA): TGTGCCAGTAGTATAGCTCGGGGACGGGGCAATCAGCCCCAGCATTTT. Its translation: CASSIARGRGNQPQHF. Using reference TRBV19 and TRBJ1-5 for the parts outside the CDR3, the full variable domain is DGGITQSPKYLFRKEGQNVTLSCEQNLNHDAMYWYRQDPGQGLRLIYYSQIVNDFQKGDIAEGYSVSREKKESFPLTVTSAQKNPTAFYLCASSIARGRGNQPQHFGDGTRLSIL.

The CDR3: CASSFGQKGEKLFF. The CDR3 DNA reads as TGCGCCAGCAGCTTTGGACAGAAGGGGGAAAAACTGTTTTTT. This rearrangement joins TRBV5-1 to TRBJ1-4, with a possible D match to TRBD1 (6 bases). This CDR3 comprises 14 residues. CDR1 is SGHRS and CDR2 is YFSETQ in the germline V gene. The V end was cut by 2 bases, the J end by 8 bases, with 13 bases between.

The chain uses TRBV30 and TRBJ2-5; maybe TRBD2 (5 bases). Germline lookup yields CDR1 GTSNPN and CDR2 SVGIG (reference sequence). This CDR3 comprises 11 residues. V was cut by 1 base and J by 5 bases, with 5 bases left in between. CDR3 DNA: TGTGCCTGGAGTGGAGGGGAGACCCAGTACTTC. This encodes CAWSGGETQYF.

J is TRBJ2-1 and V is TRBV11-2; the D gene is possibly TRBD1 (5 bases). The germline CDR1 and CDR2 sequences are SGHAT and FQNNGV. V gave up 0 bases and J gave up 4 bases, with 13 bases separating them. This CDR3 region has 16 residues. The CDR3 nucleotides read TGTGCCAGCAGCTTAGAGGGATCAAAGGGGTACAATGAGCAGTTCTTC. This translates into CASSLEGSKGYNEQFF. Looking up the rest from reference TRBV11-2 and TRBJ2-1 gives the full variable domain: EAGVAQSPRYKIIEKRQSVAFWCNPISGHATLYWYQQILGQGPKLLIQFQNNGVVDDSQLPKDRFSAERLKGVDSTLKIQPAKLEDSAVYLCASSLEGSKGYNEQFFGPGTRLTVL.

A word on this clone: One junction end disagrees with the germline gene, perhaps due to a read error. The chain employs TRBV6-1 and TRBJ1-2; the D is unclear. CDR1 MNHNS and CDR2 SASEGT come from the germline V gene. The length of the CDR3 is 12 residues. CDR3 DNA: TGTGCCAGCATTGAACAGAACTATGGCTACACCTTC. It specifies CASIEQNYGYTF.

The V and J genes are TRBV11-1 and TRBJ1-4; D call uncertain. V gave up 6 bases and J gave up 5 bases, with 13 bases separating them. CDR3 length: 14 amino acids. The germline V gene has CDR1 SGHAT and CDR2 FQDESV (reference sequence). The CDR3 DNA reads TGTGCCAGCAGTTCACGGGAGATGAATGAAAAACTGTTTTTT. Translated: CASSSREMNEKLFF. The variable domain in full, with the rest retrieved from reference TRBV11-1 and TRBJ1-4, is EAEVAQSPRYKITEKSQAVAFWCDPISGHATLYWYRQILGQGPELLVQFQDESVVDDSQLPKDRFSAERLKGVDSTLKIQPAELGDSAMYLCASSSREMNEKLFFGSGTQLSVL.

This sequence joins TRBV1 and TRBJ2-1. TRBV1 is a pseudogene locus. This CDR3 has 15 residues. The CDR3 loop is CTSSQDGKGFDEQFF. The CDR3 bases are TGCACCAGCAGCCAAGATGGAAAGGGTTTCGATGAGCAGTTCTTC.

The chain uses TRBV10-3 and TRBJ2-7, with 7 bases identical to TRBD1. The CDR3 runs to 15 residues. Germline-derived CDR1 and CDR2 are ENHRY and SYGVKD. V was pared by 5 bases and J by 2 bases, with 9 bases of the junction left unmatched. The chain's CDR3 is CAISSESDRAYEQYF. The CDR3 DNA follows: TGTGCCATCAGTAGCGAGAGTGACAGGGCCTACGAGCAGTACTTC.

The table lists this clone with a few counts. V gene TRBV9 combines with J gene TRBJ2-6; D gene uncertain. V lost 4 bases, J lost 1 base, and 9 bases lay in between. The CDR3 loop spans 15 amino acids. CDR1 SGDLS and CDR2 YYNGEE come from the germline V gene. CDR3 amino acids: CASSPQDSGANVLTF. In nucleotides, the CDR3 is TGTGCCAGCAGCCCCCAGGATTCTGGGGCCAACGTCCTGACTTTC.

The chain uses TRBV7-2 and TRBJ2-7; 9 bases map to TRBD2. CDR1 and CDR2 from the germline V gene are SGHTA and FQGNSA. V was clipped by 4 bases and J by 2 bases; unmatched bases: 18. The CDR3 runs to 19 residues. The CDR3 protein is CASSSLLTGSGRLTYEQYF. The CDR3 nucleotides are TGTGCCAGCAGCTCCTTGCTGACGGGGAGCGGGAGGTTAACCTACGAGCAGTACTTC.

The V call is TRBV13, the J call TRBJ2-5; D unresolved. The CDR3 has 15 residues. CDR1 PRHDT and CDR2 FYEKMQ come from the germline V gene (reference sequence). The V and J ends lost 5 bases and 1 base respectively, with 14 bases between them. The CDR3 DNA sequence: TGTGCCAGCAGCCGACCCTCGGGTGTCCAAGAGACCCAGTACTTC. It is translated as CASSRPSGVQETQYF.

This clone was observed a few times. CDR3 DNA sequence: TGTGCCAGCGGGACAGTTCCAGATACGCAGTATTTT. Its protein product is CASGTVPDTQYF. The genes are TRBV28 and TRBJ2-3; 7 bases map to TRBD1. This CDR3 is 12 amino acids long. Germline V lookup: CDR1 MDHEN, CDR2 SYDVKM. Trimming took 8 bases from V and 4 from J; bases not matched to a gene: 3.

This chain joins TRBV27 and TRBJ2-4; D gene uncertain. Trimming left V 4 bases short and J 9 bases short, with 4 bases between. Looked up from germline, CDR1 is MNHEY and CDR2 is SMNVEV (reference sequence). This CDR3 region has 10 residues. CDR3 DNA: TGTGCCAGCAGTTACTTCATTCAGTACTTC. Translation gives CASSYFIQYF.

This clone came up many times. V and J are TRBV29-1 and TRBJ2-7; no reliable D call. V was pared by 6 bases and J by 10 bases, with 13 bases between. This CDR3 has 10 residues. The germline gives CDR1 SQVTM, CDR2 ANQGSEA. The CDR3 protein is CSVYKGKQYF. CDR3 in DNA: TGCAGCGTCTATAAGGGAAAACAGTACTTC.

In this sample, this clone turned up a few times. J is TRBJ1-2 and V is TRBV29-1; D unclear. This CDR3 spans 12 amino acids. V lost 6 bases to trimming and J lost 1 base, with 9 bases between them. Germline V gives CDR1 SQVTM, CDR2 ANQGSEA. The CDR3 DNA is TGCAGCGTAGACGGAGTTAACTATGGCTACACCTTC. It codes for CSVDGVNYGYTF.

The table lists this clone with a few counts. The J gene is TRBJ1-1, the V gene TRBV27; possibly TRBD1 for D (5 bases). The V and J ends lost 2 bases and 6 bases respectively, with 10 bases between them. This CDR3 has 13 amino acids. Germline CDR1 MNHEY, CDR2 SMNVEV (reference sequence). CDR3 loop: CASSLEGVSEAFF. CDR3 coding DNA: TGTGCCAGCAGTTTAGAAGGGGTTTCTGAAGCTTTCTTT.

The chain combines TRBV9 with TRBJ2-2; D is unclear. V gave up 8 bases and J gave up 3 bases, with 11 bases separating them. The germline gives CDR1 SGDLS, CDR2 YYNGEE. The CDR3 has 13 residues. The CDR3 here is CASLKDHTGELFF. In nucleotides, the CDR3 is TGTGCCAGTTTAAAGGACCACACCGGGGAGCTGTTTTTT.

Turning to this clone: The junction departs from germline at one end; a sequencing error may be responsible. The chain links TRBV11-3 to TRBJ2-3; 7 bases agree with TRBD1. This CDR3 has 13 amino acids. Germline V gene lookup returns CDR1 SGHNT and CDR2 YENEEA. DNA of the CDR3: TGTGCCAGCAGCCCGCCCGTCGGACAGGTGTTGAATTTT. Its translation is CASSPPVGQVLNF. The complete variable domain, with remaining parts taken from reference TRBV11-3 and TRBJ2-3, reads EAGVVQSPRYKIIEKKQPVAFWCNPISGHNTLYWYLQNLGQGPELLIRYENEEAVDDSQLPKDRFSAERLKGVDSTLKIQPAELGDSAVYLCASSPPVGQVLNFGPGTRLTVL.